The 14 T cell receptor beta chains in this list originate from one sample, sequenced in a study of cytomegalovirus exposure and HLA in healthy donors. The primer mix had 60 Vbeta and 13 Jbeta primers. Generated by immunoSEQ multiplex PCR, the TCRdb table keeps only in-frame clones and is missing some. Among about 140,000 clones listed, approximately 80% were seen once. The sequencing sample was made of PBMCs. The source of these receptors is a woman aged 60-75 years in good health and CMV-seropositive.

The chain carries TRBV18 and TRBJ2-5, with 7 positions matching TRBD1. With V trimmed by 0 bases and J by 5 bases, 6 bases remained unmatched. Germline loops: CDR1 KGHSH, CDR2 LQKENI. The CDR3 covers 15 residues. CDR3 coding DNA: TGTGCCAGCTCACCACCAACTACAGGGGCGGAGACCCAGTACTTC. Translation: CASSPPTTGAETQYF.

The chain employs TRBV2 and TRBJ1-1; a possible D gene is TRBD1 (6 bases). V lost 6 bases, J lost 2 bases, and 22 bases lay in between. The CDR3 contains 17 residues. CDR1 is SNHLY, CDR2 FYNNEI, per germline. The CDR3 is CASSRRAGGDLNTEAFF. For the CDR3, the DNA is TGTGCCAGCAGCCGGAGGGCGGGGGGCGACCTCAACACTGAAGCTTTCTTT.

The rearrangement joins TRBV5-1 to TRBJ2-1, with a weak D call TRBD2 (6 bases). The CDR3 is 16 amino acids. In germline, CDR1 is SGHRS, CDR2 YFSETQ. V gave up 4 bases and J gave up 2 bases, with 16 bases separating them. The CDR3 loop is CASSHAGREPYNEQFF. CDR3 nucleotides: TGCGCCAGCAGCCATGCCGGCCGGGAGCCCTACAATGAGCAGTTCTTC.

The chain links TRBV11-2 to TRBJ2-7; 11 bases are a match to TRBD2. This CDR3 comprises 14 residues. V dropped 5 bases and J dropped 3; count of bases not matched to a gene: 3. Germline V CDR1 and CDR2: SGHAT, FQNNGV. The CDR3 reads CASSLAGGNYEQYF. The CDR3 nucleotides read TGTGCCAGCAGCCTAGCGGGAGGAAACTACGAGCAGTACTTC.

This chain joins TRBV9 and TRBJ2-7, with TRBD2 matching over 9 bases. The CDR3 totals 16 residues. The junction had 8 bases not matched to a gene; V was cut back by 0 bases and J by 4 bases. Germline loops: CDR1 SGDLS, CDR2 YYNGEE. The CDR3 coding sequence is TGTGCCAGCAGCGTAGGGGCTAGCGGGAACATTTACGAGCAGTACTTC. Protein sequence: CASSVGASGNIYEQYF.

This chain joins TRBV5-6 and TRBJ2-4; possible D gene TRBD2, 6 bases. Germline lookup yields CDR1 SGHDT and CDR2 YYEEEE. The CDR3 totals 14 residues. V lost 3 bases, J lost 2 bases, and 9 bases lay in between. DNA for the CDR3: TGTGCCAGCAGCTGGGGGGAGTCCAAAAACATTCAGTACTTC. Translating it yields CASSWGESKNIQYF.

V usage is TRBV10-3 and J usage is TRBJ2-5; D gene unclear. The J call is doubtful: the DNA matches TRBJ2-7 better. The CDR3 is 13 amino acids. The germline V gene encodes CDR1 ENHRY and CDR2 SYGVKD. CDR3 DNA sequence: TGTGCCATCAGTGACGCGCAAACCTACGAGCAGTACTTC. Protein product: CAISDAQTYEQYF.

This chain links TRBV28 with TRBJ2-1; TRBD2 matches 7 bases. Losses at the gene ends were 6 bases for V and 5 bases for J; bases not matched to a gene: 13. This CDR3 region has 16 residues. The germline V gene encodes CDR1 MDHEN and CDR2 SYDVKM. DNA of the CDR3: TGTGCCAGCAGCCGCGCGAGGAGCGGGATCGACAATGAGCAGTTCTTC. It is translated as CASSRARSGIDNEQFF.

The V and J genes are TRBV2 and TRBJ2-1, with 12 positions matching TRBD2. The germline V gene has CDR1 SNHLY and CDR2 FYNNEI. The CDR3 is 16 amino acids. The ends lost 7 bases at V and 8 bases at J; junction bases unmatched: 12. The chain's CDR3 is CASKGWASGRVDEQFF. The CDR3 DNA reads as TGTGCCAGCAAAGGTTGGGCTAGCGGGAGGGTGGATGAGCAGTTCTTC.

The rearrangement uses TRBV30 and TRBJ2-1; 10 bases align to TRBD1. CDR3 length: 17 amino acids. Trimming cost V 0 bases and J 1 base; bases outside gene matches: 6. Per the germline V gene, CDR1 is GTSNPN and CDR2 is SVGIG (reference sequence). Here the CDR3 DNA reads TGTGCCTGGAGTGTAGGACAGGGGGATGGTTCCTACAATGAGCAGTTCTTC. This encodes CAWSVGQGDGSYNEQFF.

The CDR3 region is CASSPTSGGVFNEQFF. CDR3 DNA sequence: TGTGCCAGCAGCCCGACTAGCGGGGGGGTGTTCAATGAGCAGTTCTTC. This chain uses TRBV5-5 with TRBJ2-1, with 14 positions matching TRBD2. The CDR3 is 16 residues long. Looked up from germline, CDR1 is SGHKS and CDR2 is YYEKEE (reference sequence). V shed 4 bases, J shed 6 bases, and the junction held 6 bases outside the gene matches. The variable domain in full, with the rest retrieved from reference TRBV5-5 and TRBJ2-1, is DAGVTQSPTHLIKTRGQQVTLRCSPISGHKSVSWYQQVLGQGPQFIFQYYEKEERGRGNFPDRFSARQFPNYSSELNVNALLLGDSALYLCASSPTSGGVFNEQFFGPGTRLTVL.

The V and J genes are TRBV28 and TRBJ2-2, with a possible D match to TRBD1 (5 bases). Trimming left V 2 bases short and J 2 bases short, with 12 bases between. The CDR3 runs to 16 residues. The germline CDR1 and CDR2 sequences are MDHEN and SYDVKM. CDR3: CASSLITGINTGELFF. The CDR3 region has the DNA TGTGCCAGCAGTTTAATAACAGGAATAAACACCGGGGAGCTGTTTTTT.

The genes are TRBV28 and TRBJ2-1; 14 nucleotides agree with TRBD2. The CDR3 extends over 17 amino acids. Germline values: CDR1 MDHEN, CDR2 SYDVKM. V trimming: 5 bases; J trimming: 8 bases; junction bases outside the gene matches: 11. This CDR3 reads CASSLFPGLAGGDEQFF. The CDR3 nucleotides read TGTGCCAGCAGTCTTTTCCCCGGACTAGCGGGAGGAGATGAGCAGTTCTTC.

The chain links TRBV28 to TRBJ2-1, with 12 bases identical to TRBD2. This CDR3 comprises 14 residues. In germline, CDR1 is MDHEN, CDR2 SYDVKM. The V gene end was trimmed by 6 bases and the J gene end by 8 bases; junction bases not matched to a gene: 5. The CDR3 is CASRTSGSSDEQFF. The CDR3 bases are TGTGCCAGCAGGACTAGCGGGAGTTCTGATGAGCAGTTCTTC. Full variable domain (outside the CDR3, taken from reference TRBV28 and TRBJ2-1): DVKVTQSSRYLVKRTGEKVFLECVQDMDHENMFWYRQDPGLGLRLIYFSYDVKMKEKGDIPEGYSVSREKKERFSLILESASTNQTSMYLCASRTSGSSDEQFFGPGTRLTVL.